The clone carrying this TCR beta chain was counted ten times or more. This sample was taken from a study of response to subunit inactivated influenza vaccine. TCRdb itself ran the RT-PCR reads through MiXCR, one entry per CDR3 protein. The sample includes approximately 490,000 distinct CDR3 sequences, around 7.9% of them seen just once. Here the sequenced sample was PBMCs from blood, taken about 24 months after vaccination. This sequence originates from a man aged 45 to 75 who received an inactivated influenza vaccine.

The CDR3 sequence: CATSAGRGTKNIQYF. CDR3 bases: TGTGCCACCAGTGCCGGCAGGGGTACCAAAAACATTCAGTACTTC. The chain employs TRBV24-1 and TRBJ2-4, with a weak D call TRBD1 (6 bases). The ends were cut back, 5 bases at V and 2 bases at J, with 12 bases in the middle. Germline lookup yields CDR1 KGHDR and CDR2 SFDVKD. The CDR3 consists of 15 residues.